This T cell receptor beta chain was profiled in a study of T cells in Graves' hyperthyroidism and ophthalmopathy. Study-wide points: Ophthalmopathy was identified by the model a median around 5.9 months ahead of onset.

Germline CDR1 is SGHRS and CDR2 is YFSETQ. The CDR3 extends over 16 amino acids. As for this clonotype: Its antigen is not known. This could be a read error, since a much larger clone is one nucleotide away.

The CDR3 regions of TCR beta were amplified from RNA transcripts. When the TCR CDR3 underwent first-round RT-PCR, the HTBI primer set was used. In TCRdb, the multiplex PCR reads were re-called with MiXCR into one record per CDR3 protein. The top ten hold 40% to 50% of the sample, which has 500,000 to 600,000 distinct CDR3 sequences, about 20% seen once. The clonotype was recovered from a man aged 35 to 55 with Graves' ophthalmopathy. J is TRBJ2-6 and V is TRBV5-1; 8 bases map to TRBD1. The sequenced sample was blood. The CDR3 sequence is CASSRDRGAGANALTF. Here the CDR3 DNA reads TGCGCCAGCAGCCGAGACAGGGGCGCTGGGGCCAACGCCCTGACTTTC.